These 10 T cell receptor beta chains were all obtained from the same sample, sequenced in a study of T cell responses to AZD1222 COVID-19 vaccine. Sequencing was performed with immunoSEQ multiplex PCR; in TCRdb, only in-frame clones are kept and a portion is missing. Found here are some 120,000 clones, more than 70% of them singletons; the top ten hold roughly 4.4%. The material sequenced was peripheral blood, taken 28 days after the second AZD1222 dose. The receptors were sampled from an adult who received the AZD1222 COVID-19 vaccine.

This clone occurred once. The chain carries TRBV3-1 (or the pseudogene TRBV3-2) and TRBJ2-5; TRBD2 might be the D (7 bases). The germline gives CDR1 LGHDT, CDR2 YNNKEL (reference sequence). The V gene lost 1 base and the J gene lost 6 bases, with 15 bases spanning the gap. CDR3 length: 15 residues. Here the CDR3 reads CASSQVGGGGKTQYF. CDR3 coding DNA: TGTGCCAGCAGCCAAGTCGGCGGGGGCGGAAAGACCCAGTACTTC.

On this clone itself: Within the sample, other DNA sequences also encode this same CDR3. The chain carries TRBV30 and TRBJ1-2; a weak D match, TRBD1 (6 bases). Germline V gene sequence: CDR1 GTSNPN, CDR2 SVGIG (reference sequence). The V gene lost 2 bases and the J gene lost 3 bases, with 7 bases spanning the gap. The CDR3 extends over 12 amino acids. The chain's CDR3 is CAWSPGDYGYTF. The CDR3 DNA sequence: TGTGCCTGGAGTCCAGGGGACTATGGCTACACCTTC.

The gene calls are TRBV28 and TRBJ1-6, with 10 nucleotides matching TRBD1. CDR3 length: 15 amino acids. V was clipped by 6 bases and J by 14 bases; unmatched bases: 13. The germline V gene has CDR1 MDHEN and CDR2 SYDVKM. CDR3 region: CASRSTGTGEKSLHF. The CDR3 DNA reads TGTGCCAGCAGATCTACCGGGACAGGGGAAAAGTCCCTCCACTTT. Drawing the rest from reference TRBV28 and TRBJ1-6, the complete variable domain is DVKVTQSSRYLVKRTGEKVFLECVQDMDHENMFWYRQDPGLGLRLIYFSYDVKMKEKGDIPEGYSVSREKKERFSLILESASTNQTSMYLCASRSTGTGEKSLHFGNGTRLTVT.

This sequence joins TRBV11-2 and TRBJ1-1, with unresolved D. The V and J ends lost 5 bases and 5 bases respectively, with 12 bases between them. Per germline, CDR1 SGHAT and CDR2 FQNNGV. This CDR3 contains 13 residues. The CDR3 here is CASSQFRGTEAFF. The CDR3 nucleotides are TGTGCCAGCAGCCAATTCCGTGGGACTGAAGCTTTCTTT.

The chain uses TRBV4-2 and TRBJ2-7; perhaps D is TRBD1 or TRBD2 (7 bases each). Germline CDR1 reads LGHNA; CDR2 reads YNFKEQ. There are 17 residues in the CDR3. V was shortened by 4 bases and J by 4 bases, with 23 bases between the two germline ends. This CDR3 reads CASSPGGRNRGGYEQYF. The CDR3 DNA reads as TGTGCCAGCAGCCCCGGGGGGCGAAACAGGGGCGGTTACGAGCAGTACTTC.

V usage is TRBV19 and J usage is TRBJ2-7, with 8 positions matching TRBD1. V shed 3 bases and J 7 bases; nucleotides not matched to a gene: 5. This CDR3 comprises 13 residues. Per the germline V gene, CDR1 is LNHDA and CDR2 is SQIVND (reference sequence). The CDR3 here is CASSIARGLEQYF. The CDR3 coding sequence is TGTGCCAGTAGTATTGCCAGGGGGCTGGAGCAGTACTTC.

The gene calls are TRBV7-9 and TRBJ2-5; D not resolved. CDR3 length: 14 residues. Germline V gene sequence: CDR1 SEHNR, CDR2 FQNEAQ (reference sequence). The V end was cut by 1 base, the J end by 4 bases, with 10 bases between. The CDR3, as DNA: TGTGCCAGCAGCTTAGGGCTGAATCCAGAGACCCAGTACTTC. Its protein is CASSLGLNPETQYF. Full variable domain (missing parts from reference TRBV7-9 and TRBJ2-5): DTGVSQNPRHKITKRGQNVTFRCDPISEHNRLYWYRQTLGQGPEFLTYFQNEAQLEKSRLLSDRFSAERPKGSFSTLEIQRTEQGDSAMYLCASSLGLNPETQYFGPGTRLLVL.

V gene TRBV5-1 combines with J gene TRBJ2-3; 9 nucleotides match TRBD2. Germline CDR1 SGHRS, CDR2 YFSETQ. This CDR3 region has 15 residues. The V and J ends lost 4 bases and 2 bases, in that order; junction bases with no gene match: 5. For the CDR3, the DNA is TGCGCCAGCAGCGTGACTAGCGGCCCCACAGATACGCAGTATTTT. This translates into CASSVTSGPTDTQYF.

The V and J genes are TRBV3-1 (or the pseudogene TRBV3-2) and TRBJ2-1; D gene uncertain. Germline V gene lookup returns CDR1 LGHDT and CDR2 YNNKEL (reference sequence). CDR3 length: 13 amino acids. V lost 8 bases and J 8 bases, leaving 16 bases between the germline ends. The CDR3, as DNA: TGTGCCAGCGGAGATCAGGCCTTGGATGAGCAGTTCTTC. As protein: CASGDQALDEQFF.

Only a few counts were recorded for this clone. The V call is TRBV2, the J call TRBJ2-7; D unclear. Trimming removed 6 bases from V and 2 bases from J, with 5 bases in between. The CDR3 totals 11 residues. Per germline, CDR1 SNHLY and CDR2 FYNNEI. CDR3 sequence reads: CASSPTYEQYF. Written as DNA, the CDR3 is TGTGCCAGCAGCCCTACCTACGAGCAGTACTTC.